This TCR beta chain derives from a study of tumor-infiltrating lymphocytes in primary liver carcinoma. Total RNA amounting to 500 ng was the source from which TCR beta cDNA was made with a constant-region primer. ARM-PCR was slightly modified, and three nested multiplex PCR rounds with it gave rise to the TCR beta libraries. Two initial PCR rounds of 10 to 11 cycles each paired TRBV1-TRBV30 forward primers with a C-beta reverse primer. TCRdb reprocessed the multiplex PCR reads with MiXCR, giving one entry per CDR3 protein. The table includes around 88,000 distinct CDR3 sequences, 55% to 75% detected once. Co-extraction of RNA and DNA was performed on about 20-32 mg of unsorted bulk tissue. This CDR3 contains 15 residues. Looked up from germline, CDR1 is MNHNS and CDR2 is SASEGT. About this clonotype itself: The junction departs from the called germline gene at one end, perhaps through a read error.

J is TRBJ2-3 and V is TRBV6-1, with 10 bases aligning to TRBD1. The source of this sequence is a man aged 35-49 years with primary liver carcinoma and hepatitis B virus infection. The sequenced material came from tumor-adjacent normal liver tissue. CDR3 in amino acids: CVSSQSTGGIDTQYF. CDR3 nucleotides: TGTGTCAGCAGTCAATCGACAGGGGGCATAGATACGCAGTATTTT.